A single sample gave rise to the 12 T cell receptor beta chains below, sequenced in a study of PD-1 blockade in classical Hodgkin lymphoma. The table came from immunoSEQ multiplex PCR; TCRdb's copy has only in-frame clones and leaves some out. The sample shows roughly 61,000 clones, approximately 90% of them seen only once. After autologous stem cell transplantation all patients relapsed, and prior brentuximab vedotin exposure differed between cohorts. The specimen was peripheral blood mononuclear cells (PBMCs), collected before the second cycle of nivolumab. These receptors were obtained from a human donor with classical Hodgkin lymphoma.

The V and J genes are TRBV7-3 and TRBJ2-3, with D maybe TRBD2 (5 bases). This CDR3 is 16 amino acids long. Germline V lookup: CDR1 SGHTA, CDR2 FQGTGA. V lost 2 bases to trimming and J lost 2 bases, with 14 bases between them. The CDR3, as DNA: TGTGCCAGCAGCTTAGGGGTTCGGGGATACACAGATACGCAGTATTTT. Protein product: CASSLGVRGYTDTQYF.

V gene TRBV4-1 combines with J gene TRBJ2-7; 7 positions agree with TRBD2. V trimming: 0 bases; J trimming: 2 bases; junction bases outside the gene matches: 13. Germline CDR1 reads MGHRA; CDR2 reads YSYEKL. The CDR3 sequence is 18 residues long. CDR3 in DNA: TGCGCCAGCAGCCAAGATAGCCCCCCCGGGCTAGCGGCCTACGAGCAGTACTTC. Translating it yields CASSQDSPPGLAAYEQYF.

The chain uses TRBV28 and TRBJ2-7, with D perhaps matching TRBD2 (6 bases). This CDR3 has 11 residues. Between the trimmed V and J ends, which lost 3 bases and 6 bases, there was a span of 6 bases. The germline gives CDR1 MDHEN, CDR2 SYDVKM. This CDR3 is CASSLGGEQYF. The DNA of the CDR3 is TGTGCCAGCAGTTTGGGGGGCGAGCAGTACTTC. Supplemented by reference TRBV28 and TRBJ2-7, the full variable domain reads DVKVTQSSRYLVKRTGEKVFLECVQDMDHENMFWYRQDPGLGLRLIYFSYDVKMKEKGDIPEGYSVSREKKERFSLILESASTNQTSMYLCASSLGGEQYFGPGTRLTVT.

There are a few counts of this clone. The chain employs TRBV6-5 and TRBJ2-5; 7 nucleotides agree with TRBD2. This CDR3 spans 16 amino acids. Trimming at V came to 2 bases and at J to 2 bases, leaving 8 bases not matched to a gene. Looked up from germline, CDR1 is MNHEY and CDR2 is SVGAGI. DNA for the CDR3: TGTGCCAGCAGTTACGGCGGAGCGGGGAAGCAAGAGACCCAGTACTTC. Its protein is CASSYGGAGKQETQYF.

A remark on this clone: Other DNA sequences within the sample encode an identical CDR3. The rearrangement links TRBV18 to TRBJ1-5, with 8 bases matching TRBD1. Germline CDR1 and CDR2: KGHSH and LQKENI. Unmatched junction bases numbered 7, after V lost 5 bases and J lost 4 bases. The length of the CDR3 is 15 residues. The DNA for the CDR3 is TGTGCCAGCTCAGCCGACAGGGGAGGTAATCAGCCCCAGCATTTT. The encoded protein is CASSADRGGNQPQHF.

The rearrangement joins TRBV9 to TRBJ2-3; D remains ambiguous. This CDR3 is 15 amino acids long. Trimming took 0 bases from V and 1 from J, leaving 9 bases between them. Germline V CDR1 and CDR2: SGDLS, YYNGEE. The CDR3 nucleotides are TGTGCCAGCAGCGTAGGGGCCTCTGGCACAGATACGCAGTATTTT. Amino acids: CASSVGASGTDTQYF. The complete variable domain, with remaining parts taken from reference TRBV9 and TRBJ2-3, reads DSGVTQTPKHLITATGQRVTLRCSPRSGDLSVYWYQQSLDQGLQFLIQYYNGEERAKGNILERFSAQQFPDLHSELNLSSLELGDSALYFCASSVGASGTDTQYFGPGTRLTVL.

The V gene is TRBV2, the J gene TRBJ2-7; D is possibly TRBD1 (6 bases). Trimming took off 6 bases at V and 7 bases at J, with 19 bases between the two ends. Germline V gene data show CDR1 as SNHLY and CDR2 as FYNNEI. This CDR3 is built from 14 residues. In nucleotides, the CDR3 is TGTGCCAGCAGACGAACGGACAGTCCTAAGGAGCAGTACTTC. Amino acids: CASRRTDSPKEQYF.

The CDR3 DNA sequence: TGTGCCAGCAGTCCAGGGTTGCAAGAGACCCAGTACTTC. It translates to CASSPGLQETQYF. This chain connects TRBV27 to TRBJ2-5; a possible D gene is TRBD1 (5 bases). Trimming removed 5 bases from V and 2 bases from J, with 9 bases in between. The CDR3 is made up of 13 amino acids. Germline V CDR1 and CDR2: MNHEY, SMNVEV (reference sequence).

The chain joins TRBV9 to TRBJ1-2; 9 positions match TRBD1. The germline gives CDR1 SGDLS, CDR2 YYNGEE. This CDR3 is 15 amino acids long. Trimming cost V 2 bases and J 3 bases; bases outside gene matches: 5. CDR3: CASSVRDRVHYGYTF. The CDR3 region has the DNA TGTGCCAGCAGCGTCCGGGACAGGGTTCACTATGGCTACACCTTC.

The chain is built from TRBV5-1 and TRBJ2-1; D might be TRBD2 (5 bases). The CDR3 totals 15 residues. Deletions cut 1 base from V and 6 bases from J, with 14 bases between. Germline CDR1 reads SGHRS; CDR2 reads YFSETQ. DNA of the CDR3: TGCGCCAGCAGCTTGTCGAGGGCCTCCGGCAATGAGCAGTTCTTC. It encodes CASSLSRASGNEQFF. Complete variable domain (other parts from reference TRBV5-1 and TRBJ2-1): KAGVTQTPRYLIKTRGQQVTLSCSPISGHRSVSWYQQTPGQGLQFLFEYFSETQRNKGNFPGRFSGRQFSNSRSEMNVSTLELGDSALYLCASSLSRASGNEQFFGPGTRLTVL.

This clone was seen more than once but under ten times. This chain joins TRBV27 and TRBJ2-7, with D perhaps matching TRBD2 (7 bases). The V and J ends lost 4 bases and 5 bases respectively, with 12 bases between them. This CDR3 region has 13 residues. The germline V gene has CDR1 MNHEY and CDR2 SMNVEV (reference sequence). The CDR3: CASSSTGGDEQYF. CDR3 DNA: TGTGCCAGCAGTTCTACGGGGGGCGACGAGCAGTACTTC.

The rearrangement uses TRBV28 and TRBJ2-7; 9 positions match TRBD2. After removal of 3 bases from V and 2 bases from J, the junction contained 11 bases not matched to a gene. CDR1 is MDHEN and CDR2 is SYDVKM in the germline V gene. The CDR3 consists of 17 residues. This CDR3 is CASSFYLRGGGAYEQYF. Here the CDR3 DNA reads TGTGCCAGCAGTTTTTATCTGCGGGGGGGAGGCGCCTACGAGCAGTACTTC.